A single sample is the source of the 27 T cell receptor beta chains below, sequenced in a study of metastatic and nonmetastatic thyroid tumors. TCRdb reanalyzed the PCR reads with MiXCR. The table records tens of thousands of clones, 20% to 30% of them present only once. No treatment of any kind had been given to any patient before thyroid surgery. Sequenced sample: blood. The receptors were sampled from a female donor with papillary thyroid cancer or a benign thyroid nodule (not recorded which). Some clones in this sample may be carry-over from other donors' samples.

This clone is medium-sized (0.01 to 0.1%) in the sample. The chain carries TRBV25-1 and TRBJ2-7, with 8 bases lining up with TRBD2. The germline V gene encodes CDR1 MGHDK and CDR2 SYGVNS. Trimming removed 1 base from V and 3 bases from J; junction bases left unmatched: 5. The CDR3 is 15 amino acids. As DNA, the CDR3 is TGTGCCAGCAGTGAATTAAGAGCGGGAGACTACGAGCAGTACTTC. Amino acids: CASSELRAGDYEQYF.

This clone appeared many times. The rearrangement links TRBV27 to TRBJ1-3; D unresolved. Germline V gene lookup returns CDR1 MNHEY and CDR2 SMNVEV (reference sequence). CDR3 length equals 14 residues. The V gene lost 7 bases and the J gene lost 3 bases, with 13 bases spanning the gap. CDR3 in DNA: TGTGCCAGCAAAGACCCGAGGGTTGGAAACACCATATATTTT. Residues: CASKDPRVGNTIYF.

The table lists this clone with many counts. This chain joins TRBV2 and TRBJ2-7, with D maybe TRBD1 (6 bases). This CDR3 has 14 residues. CDR1 SNHLY and CDR2 FYNNEI come from the germline V gene. The V end was cut by 6 bases, the J end by 3 bases, with 15 bases between. The chain's CDR3 is CASRAADSYYEQYF. CDR3 in DNA: TGTGCCAGCAGGGCTGCGGACAGCTACTACGAGCAGTACTTC. Looking up the rest from reference TRBV2 and TRBJ2-7 gives the full variable domain: EPEVTQTPSHQVTQMGQEVILRCVPISNHLYFYWYRQILGQKVEFLVSFYNNEISEKSEIFDDQFSVERPDGSNFTLKIRSTKLEDSAMYFCASRAADSYYEQYFGPGTRLTVT.

The sample holds many counts of this clone. This chain connects TRBV14 to TRBJ2-3; 9 bases fit TRBD1. The CDR3 contains 17 residues. Unmatched junction bases numbered 13, after V lost 0 bases and J lost 9 bases. From germline, CDR1 is SGHDN and CDR2 FVKESK. For the CDR3, the DNA is TGTGCCAGCAGCCAAGACCGACAGGGGGTTCTCTCGTCGACGCAGTATTTT. It yields the protein CASSQDRQGVLSSTQYF.

This sequence joins TRBV3-1 and TRBJ1-2; no definite D call. V was trimmed by 4 bases and J by 7 bases, leaving 16 bases between them. This CDR3 is 14 amino acids long. Germline V lookup: CDR1 LGHDT, CDR2 YNNKEL (reference sequence). CDR3 sequence: CASSPLGSAGGYTF. The CDR3 coding sequence is TGTGCCAGCAGCCCTTTGGGGTCGGCCGGTGGCTACACCTTC.

This clone was seen repeatedly, ten times or more. This chain connects TRBV28 to TRBJ2-2; D tentatively fits TRBD1 or TRBD2 (5 bases each). From germline, CDR1 is MDHEN and CDR2 SYDVKM. This CDR3 contains 14 residues. V shed 3 bases and J shed 5 bases, with 10 bases lying between them. Written as DNA, the CDR3 is TGTGCCAGCAGTTTGAGGGGTTGGACCGGGGAGCTGTTTTTT. This gives the protein CASSLRGWTGELFF.

This clone was seen at least ten times. This rearrangement joins TRBV14 to TRBJ1-1; D may be TRBD1 (5 bases). The germline V gene encodes CDR1 SGHDN and CDR2 FVKESK. The CDR3 covers 17 residues. V dropped 5 bases and J dropped 4 bases, with 23 bases sitting between them. The CDR3 bases are TGTGCCAGCAGCATCAAAAACCTGTATGGGGGGATCACTGAAGCTTTCTTT. Protein: CASSIKNLYGGITEAFF.

This clone occurred many times. The chain is built from TRBV5-1 and TRBJ1-2; a weak D match, TRBD1 (5 bases). Trimming removed 4 bases from V and 6 bases from J, with 19 bases in between. This CDR3 has 15 amino acids. Looked up from germline, CDR1 is SGHRS and CDR2 is YFSETQ. In DNA, the CDR3 is TGCGCCAGCAGCAACCCGGGGGGTGCCCTGAATGGCTACACCTTC. It specifies CASSNPGGALNGYTF.

This clone was seen many times. The rearrangement joins TRBV7-9 to TRBJ2-7; either TRBD1 or TRBD2 may supply D (6 bases each). CDR1 is SEHNR, CDR2 FQNEAQ, per germline (reference sequence). Trimming took off 1 base at V and 6 bases at J, with 10 bases between the two ends. The CDR3 contains 13 residues. This CDR3 reads CASSLGGDTEQYF. As DNA, the CDR3 is TGTGCCAGCAGCTTAGGCGGGGACACCGAGCAGTACTTC.

The rearrangement uses TRBV7-9 and TRBJ1-2; D call uncertain. CDR3 length: 14 amino acids. Germline V gene data show CDR1 as SEHNR and CDR2 as FQNEAQ (reference sequence). Trimming shortened V by 9 bases and J by 4 bases, and 18 bases separated the two germline ends. DNA of the CDR3: TGTGCCAGTAGCCTGGACCCCCGGCCCTATGGCTACACCTTC. As protein: CASSLDPRPYGYTF.

Ten or more counts support this clone. CDR3 amino acids: CASSEPMGGKGETQYF. The CDR3 nucleotides read TGTGCCAGCAGTGAGCCCATGGGGGGAAAGGGAGAGACCCAGTACTTC. J is TRBJ2-5 and V is TRBV25-1; D perhaps matches TRBD2 (6 bases). This CDR3 comprises 16 residues. The V and J ends lost 3 bases and 4 bases respectively, with 18 bases between them. Per the germline V gene, CDR1 is MGHDK and CDR2 is SYGVNS. Full variable domain (remainder filled in from reference TRBV25-1 and TRBJ2-5): EADIYQTPRYLVIGTGKKITLECSQTMGHDKMYWYQQDPGMELHLIHYSYGVNSTEKGDLSSESTVSRIRTEHFPLTLESARPSHTSQYLCASSEPMGGKGETQYFGPGTRLLVL.

The table lists this clone with many counts. V usage is TRBV9 and J usage is TRBJ2-1; D not certain. The germline V gene encodes CDR1 SGDLS and CDR2 YYNGEE. V gave up 0 bases and J gave up 12 bases, with 10 bases separating them. This CDR3 has 12 residues. The CDR3 region is CASSVEPTTQFF. CDR3 in DNA: TGTGCCAGCAGCGTAGAACCGACGACGCAGTTCTTC.

This clone has at least ten counts. The same CDR3 can be traced to other DNA sequences in this sample. J is TRBJ1-1 and V is TRBV11-1; D gene ambiguous. Trimming shortened V by 1 base and J by 1 base, and 4 bases separated the two germline ends. In germline, CDR1 is SGHAT, CDR2 FQDESV (reference sequence). The CDR3 length is 13 residues. The CDR3 DNA follows: TGTGCCAGCAGCTTAGGAGGGAACACTGAAGCTTTCTTT. Residues: CASSLGGNTEAFF. The full variable domain, completed using reference TRBV11-1 and TRBJ1-1, is EAEVAQSPRYKITEKSQAVAFWCDPISGHATLYWYRQILGQGPELLVQFQDESVVDDSQLPKDRFSAERLKGVDSTLKIQPAELGDSAMYLCASSLGGNTEAFFGQGTRLTVV.

This chain uses TRBV5-1 with TRBJ2-3; weak D call: TRBD1 (5 bases). The germline V and J ends were trimmed by 7 bases and 7 bases, with 16 bases remaining between them. CDR1 and CDR2 (germline): SGHRS, YFSETQ. CDR3 length: 13 residues. The CDR3 reads CASSYLWTYTQYF. CDR3 in DNA: TGCGCCAGCTCGTACCTCTGGACATATACGCAGTATTTT. Filled out from reference TRBV5-1 and TRBJ2-3, the complete variable domain reads KAGVTQTPRYLIKTRGQQVTLSCSPISGHRSVSWYQQTPGQGLQFLFEYFSETQRNKGNFPGRFSGRQFSNSRSEMNVSTLELGDSALYLCASSYLWTYTQYFGPGTRLTVL.

The chain couples TRBV7-8 to TRBJ1-1; D not resolved. V shed 0 bases and J shed 4 bases, with 12 bases lying between them. CDR1 and CDR2 (germline): SGHVS, FQNEAQ. The CDR3 runs 15 residues. The CDR3 sequence is CASSLAGFHGTEAFF. For the CDR3, the DNA is TGTGCCAGCAGCTTAGCGGGGTTTCACGGCACTGAAGCTTTCTTT.

In its sample, this clone was seen many times. This chain joins TRBV7-3 and TRBJ2-5, with D tentatively TRBD2 (5 bases). The CDR3 is 14 residues long. From germline, CDR1 is SGHTA and CDR2 FQGTGA. The germline V and J ends were trimmed by 2 bases and 3 bases, with 10 bases remaining between them. CDR3 amino acids: CASSLFHGEETQYF. The CDR3 region has the DNA TGTGCCAGCAGCTTATTCCACGGGGAAGAGACCCAGTACTTC. Complete variable domain (other parts from reference TRBV7-3 and TRBJ2-5): GAGVSQTPSNKVTEKGKYVELRCDPISGHTALYWYRQSLGQGPEFLIYFQGTGAADDSGLPNDRFFAVRPEGSVSTLKIQRTERGDSAVYLCASSLFHGEETQYFGPGTRLLVL.

About this clone: In this CDR3 the conserved last residue, phenylalanine or tryptophan, is missing, so a read error is likely. Because the CDR3's place on the DNA is in doubt, the DNA is left out and the CDR3 is given as listed by TCRdb. This rearrangement joins TRBV6-1 to TRBJ1-1. Germline CDR1 is MNHNS and CDR2 is SASEGT. Both ends counted, the CDR3 spans 12 residues. CDR3 sequence: CASSAQNTEAFI.

As regards this clone: Its ends do not fully match the called genes, so a read error is possible. J is TRBJ2-6 and V is TRBV28; perhaps D is TRBD1 or TRBD2 (5 bases each). CDR3 length: 17 amino acids. Germline V CDR1 and CDR2: MDHEN, SYDVKM. The CDR3 DNA reads TGTGCCAGCAGTCCACAACGGGGCCAACCTGGGGCCAACGTCATGACTTTC. This codes for CASSPQRGQPGANVMTF. Full variable domain (remainder filled in from reference TRBV28 and TRBJ2-6): DVKVTQSSRYLVKRTGEKVFLECVQDMDHENMFWYRQDPGLGLRLIYFSYDVKMKEKGDIPEGYSVSREKKERFSLILESASTNQTSMYLCASSPQRGQPGANVMTFGAGSRLTVL.

The chain is built from TRBV20-1 and TRBJ1-1; possibly TRBD1 for D (6 bases). Trimming left V 1 base short and J 11 bases short, with 14 bases between. There are 12 residues in the CDR3. The germline V gene encodes CDR1 DFQATT and CDR2 SNEGSKA (reference sequence). CDR3 in DNA: TGCAGTGCTAGAGCAGGGGCGGGGAGGGCTTTCTTT. Translating gives CSARAGAGRAFF.

The chain joins TRBV4-1 to TRBJ1-5; D gene uncertain. The CDR3 runs to 13 residues. The V and J ends lost 1 base and 3 bases respectively, with 4 bases between them. Germline lookup yields CDR1 MGHRA and CDR2 YSYEKL. DNA of the CDR3: TGCGCCAGCAGCCAAGTATTCAATCAGCCCCAGCATTTT. Translating gives CASSQVFNQPQHF.

This clone was seen at least ten times. The CDR3 DNA sequence: TGTGCCAGCAGCCAAGGTGGTCGGAGCGGCTACACCTTC. It is translated as CASSQGGRSGYTF. The chain uses TRBV14 and TRBJ1-2; no clear D gene. The CDR3 runs 13 residues. V was shortened by 1 base and J by 8 bases, with 11 bases between the two germline ends. Germline CDR1 SGHDN, CDR2 FVKESK.

This clone was found a few times. The genes are TRBV28 and TRBJ2-1; 10 bases are shared with TRBD2. This CDR3 is built from 17 residues. The germline CDR1 and CDR2 sequences are MDHEN and SYDVKM. V trimming: 2 bases; J trimming: 10 bases; junction bases outside the gene matches: 14. DNA of the CDR3: TGTGCCAGCAGTTTAGAAGGTGTTGGGACTAGCGATGACGAGCAGTTCTTC. Translation gives CASSLEGVGTSDDEQFF.

This clone has a count of ten or more. This sequence joins TRBV20-1 and TRBJ2-7; 8 bases align to TRBD2. Germline lookup yields CDR1 DFQATT and CDR2 SNEGSKA (reference sequence). The J segment lost 5 bases and the V segment lost 2 bases, leaving 8 bases of the junction unmatched. The CDR3 is 14 amino acids. CDR3 in amino acids: CSARQKTSAHEQYF. The CDR3 DNA follows: TGCAGTGCTAGACAGAAGACTAGCGCTCACGAGCAGTACTTC.

In its sample, this clone was seen a few times. V is TRBV10-1 and J is TRBJ2-3; tentatively, D is TRBD2 (6 bases). V was cut by 5 bases and J by 0 bases, with 9 bases left in between. CDR1 is WNHNN and CDR2 is SYGVQD in the germline V gene (reference sequence). The CDR3 covers 14 residues. The CDR3 region has the DNA TGCGCCAGCAGTTTTGGGACTAGCACAGATACGCAGTATTTT. Protein: CASSFGTSTDTQYF.

This clone was seen ten or more times. V is TRBV29-1 and J is TRBJ2-5; 7 bases map to TRBD1. Germline V gene lookup returns CDR1 SQVTM and CDR2 ANQGSEA. This CDR3 has 13 residues. V lost 4 bases, J lost 0 bases, and 2 bases stayed unmatched. The CDR3 loop is CSVAGGNQETQYF. The CDR3, as DNA: TGCAGCGTTGCAGGGGGTAACCAAGAGACCCAGTACTTC.

This clone was detected once. This sequence joins TRBV18 and TRBJ1-1; no definite D call. V lost 3 bases to trimming and J lost 2 bases, with 10 bases between them. The germline V gene encodes CDR1 KGHSH and CDR2 LQKENI. This CDR3 spans 14 amino acids. The CDR3 region is CASSPMTRNTEAFF. CDR3 in DNA: TGTGCCAGCTCACCGATGACCCGAAACACTGAAGCTTTCTTT.

This clone was recorded at least ten times. This chain uses TRBV4-3 with TRBJ2-5; a possible D gene is TRBD1 (6 bases). The CDR3 contains 16 residues. Germline-derived CDR1 and CDR2 are LGHNA and YSLEER. Deletions cut 2 bases from V and 5 bases from J, with 18 bases between. As DNA, the CDR3 is TGCGCCAGCAGCCAAAAATTCGTGGGACACAAGGAGACCCAGTACTTC. Translated, it gives CASSQKFVGHKETQYF.